Each of the 17 T cell receptor beta chains below was sequenced from the same sample in a study of beta chain features in type 1 diabetes. Reverse transcription of all isolated RNA meant that expressed TCRB transcripts were sequenced. Only in-frame clones appear in the TCRdb table, and some are missing; sequencing was by immunoSEQ multiplex PCR. The repertoire holds nearly 350,000 clones, with approximately 9.9% as singletons. Whole-study results and caveats: TCRB CDR3s from Type 1 diabetes patients were moderately but significantly shorter in all four CD4+ subsets.

Their antigens remain unidentified. Sequences were obtained from central memory CD4+ T cells from blood. The receptors originated from a young man with type 1 diabetes.

The chain links TRBV29-1 to TRBJ1-5; TRBD1 matches at 9 bases. V shed 7 bases, J shed 1 base, and the junction held 8 bases outside the gene matches. Germline CDR1 reads SQVTM; CDR2 reads ANQGSEA. The CDR3 consists of 15 residues. This CDR3 is CSARTGAGSNQPQHF. As DNA, the CDR3 is TGCAGCGCAAGGACAGGGGCGGGGAGCAATCAGCCCCAGCATTTT.

The chain uses TRBV6-5 and TRBJ2-5; TRBD2 aligns across 12 bases. J lost 4 bases, V lost 5 bases, and 2 bases had no gene match. The CDR3 is 14 residues long. The germline CDR1 and CDR2 sequences are MNHEY and SVGAGI. In DNA form, the CDR3 reads TGTGCCAGCAGTGGGGGACTAGCGGGAGAGACCCAGTACTTC. Translation gives CASSGGLAGETQYF.

This clone was observed a handful of times. The chain uses TRBV2 and TRBJ2-5; D tentatively fits TRBD1 or TRBD2 (6 bases each). Looked up from germline, CDR1 is SNHLY and CDR2 is FYNNEI. This CDR3 comprises 13 residues. The germline V and J ends were trimmed by 6 bases and 7 bases, with 15 bases remaining between them. CDR3: CASRAGVGATQYF. CDR3 DNA: TGTGCCAGCAGAGCGGGTGTGGGGGCGACCCAGTACTTC.

This clone has only a few counts. The J gene is TRBJ1-1, the V gene TRBV5-1, with D possibly TRBD1 on 6 matching bases. Germline V gene lookup returns CDR1 SGHRS and CDR2 YFSETQ. V gave up 4 bases and J gave up 0 bases, with 13 bases separating them. CDR3 length: 15 residues. The CDR3 is CASSPGHVMNTEAFF. CDR3 in DNA: TGCGCCAGCAGCCCGGGACACGTTATGAACACTGAAGCTTTCTTT.

The chain carries TRBV7-2 and TRBJ2-3, with TRBD2 identical over 12 bases. V lost 4 bases, J lost 4 bases, and 3 bases stayed unmatched. CDR1 is SGHTA and CDR2 is FQGNSA in the germline V gene. The length of the CDR3 is 15 residues. CDR3 sequence reads: CASSSSGGASDTQYF. The CDR3 region has the DNA TGTGCCAGCAGCTCTAGCGGGGGGGCGTCAGATACGCAGTATTTT.

The chain recombines TRBV7-2 with TRBJ2-7, with 8 bases matching TRBD1. Trimming took 1 base from V and 2 from J; bases not matched to a gene: 4. The CDR3 is 15 amino acids. From germline, CDR1 is SGHTA and CDR2 FQGNSA. CDR3 region: CASSLETGVTYEQYF. In nucleotides, the CDR3 is TGTGCCAGCAGCTTAGAGACAGGGGTAACCTACGAGCAGTACTTC.

CDR3 DNA sequence: TGTGCCAGCAGCCTCACCTGGGAGGGGACTGAAGCTTTCTTT. This gives the protein CASSLTWEGTEAFF. The rearrangement uses TRBV13 and TRBJ1-1, with TRBD1 as a possible D gene (5 bases). The V gene lost 5 bases and the J gene lost 5 bases, with 15 bases spanning the gap. The CDR3 contains 14 residues. CDR1 and CDR2 from the germline V gene are PRHDT and FYEKMQ (reference sequence). The full variable domain, its missing parts supplied by reference TRBV13 and TRBJ1-1, is AAGVIQSPRHLIKEKRETATLKCYPIPRHDTVYWYQQGPGQDPQFLISFYEKMQSDKGSIPDRFSAQQFSDYHSELNMSSLELGDSALYFCASSLTWEGTEAFFGQGTRLTVV.

This chain joins TRBV7-2 and TRBJ2-6, with D maybe TRBD1 (6 bases). CDR1 is SGHTA, CDR2 FQGNSA, per germline. This CDR3 region has 16 residues. V lost 4 bases and J 0 bases, leaving 10 bases between the germline ends. Written as DNA, the CDR3 is TGTGCCAGCAGCTCGACAGGTTTCTCTGGGGCCAACGTCCTGACTTTC. Translated, it gives CASSSTGFSGANVLTF.

The rearrangement uses TRBV19 and TRBJ2-7; D unclear. The CDR3 runs 12 residues. Germline-derived CDR1 and CDR2 are LNHDA and SQIVND (reference sequence). Trimming removed 3 bases at V and 6 bases at J, with 9 bases between. CDR3 loop: CASSIVAGEQYF. DNA of the CDR3: TGTGCCAGTAGTATCGTGGCTGGCGAGCAGTACTTC.

The chain uses TRBV7-2 and TRBJ2-7; D ambiguous. The ends were cut back, 5 bases at V and 5 bases at J, with 10 bases in the middle. Germline V lookup: CDR1 SGHTA, CDR2 FQGNSA. The CDR3 length is 12 residues. This CDR3 is CASSAGRNEQYF. The CDR3 DNA sequence: TGTGCCAGCAGCGCAGGACGAAACGAGCAGTACTTC.

The chain is built from TRBV29-1 and TRBJ1-1; D gene ambiguous. The germline V gene has CDR1 SQVTM and CDR2 ANQGSEA. V shed 5 bases and J shed 1 base, with 11 bases lying between them. CDR3 size: 13 residues. Written as DNA, the CDR3 is TGCAGCGTTCGGGCCCCCGAGAACACTGAAGCTTTCTTT. Translation gives CSVRAPENTEAFF.

This clone has just a few counts. This chain joins TRBV2 and TRBJ1-2; D possibly corresponds to TRBD1 (5 bases). CDR3 size: 12 residues. The germline V gene has CDR1 SNHLY and CDR2 FYNNEI. Trimming shortened V by 4 bases and J by 7 bases, and 10 bases separated the two germline ends. CDR3: CASSGRAGGYTF. DNA of the CDR3: TGTGCCAGCAGTGGCAGGGCTGGTGGCTACACCTTC.

V usage is TRBV7-2 and J usage is TRBJ2-2; D unresolved. Trimming shortened V by 6 bases and J by 4 bases, and 12 bases separated the two germline ends. Germline CDR1 is SGHTA and CDR2 is FQGNSA. The CDR3 is made up of 14 amino acids. The CDR3 here is CASSSGQTTGELFF. CDR3 sequence (DNA): TGTGCCAGCAGTTCGGGCCAAACCACCGGGGAGCTGTTTTTT.

This chain joins TRBV14 and TRBJ2-3; no firm D call. The V end lost 0 bases, the J end lost 1 base, and 8 bases lay between the germline ends. The germline gives CDR1 SGHDN, CDR2 FVKESK. The CDR3 length is 15 residues. CDR3 sequence reads: CASSQDFSGTDTQYF. Written as DNA, the CDR3 is TGTGCCAGCAGCCAAGACTTTTCAGGCACAGATACGCAGTATTTT.

This clone appeared a few times. The rearrangement joins TRBV5-6 to TRBJ1-2; D not resolved. The germline V gene has CDR1 SGHDT and CDR2 YYEEEE. V gave up 1 base and J gave up 8 bases, with 12 bases separating them. The CDR3 contains 13 residues. The CDR3 reads CASSLTALDGYTF. The CDR3 coding sequence is TGTGCCAGCAGCTTGACGGCGTTAGACGGCTACACCTTC.

This clone was seen a handful of times. The chain has TRBV18 and TRBJ1-1; 7 bases map to TRBD1. Looked up from germline, CDR1 is KGHSH and CDR2 is LQKENI. This CDR3 is 13 amino acids long. Losses at the gene ends were 4 bases for V and 5 bases for J; bases not matched to a gene: 4. CDR3 in DNA: TGTGCCAGCTCACTCAAACAGGGGACTGAAGCTTTCTTT. Residues: CASSLKQGTEAFF.

This clone appeared a few times. This CDR3 is CSASVAYEQYF. CDR3 sequence (DNA): TGCAGTGCTAGTGTCGCCTACGAGCAGTACTTC. The rearrangement uses TRBV20-1 and TRBJ2-7; D unclear. The CDR3 has 11 amino acids. The V end was cut by 3 bases, the J end by 2 bases, with 5 bases between. The germline gives CDR1 DFQATT, CDR2 SNEGSKA (reference sequence).